One sample yielded the 30 T cell receptor beta chains listed below, sequenced in a study of T cell responses to AZD1222 COVID-19 vaccine. Method: immunoSEQ multiplex PCR; TCRdb's copy keeps in-frame clones and lacks some. The sample includes 140,000 to 150,000 clones, around 91% of them seen just once. The sequenced sample was peripheral blood, obtained on day 0 of AZD1222 vaccination. Every receptor here comes from an adult in good health.

This chain uses TRBV4-1 with TRBJ2-3, with a weak D call TRBD2 (6 bases). The CDR3 spans 13 residues. Trimming cost V 1 base and J 4 bases, with 6 bases left between them. CDR1 and CDR2 (germline): MGHRA, YSYEKL. CDR3: CASSQAGADTQYF. The CDR3 DNA follows: TGCGCCAGCAGCCAAGCGGGAGCAGATACGCAGTATTTT.

The chain joins TRBV6-2 or TRBV6-3 to TRBJ1-5; D unresolved. From germline, CDR1 is MNHEY and CDR2 SVGEGT. Trimming removed 6 bases from V and 1 base from J, with 7 bases in between. The CDR3 covers 13 residues. The CDR3 DNA reads as TGTGCCAGCAGCTGGACGAGCAATCAGCCCCAGCATTTT. Translated: CASSWTSNQPQHF.

The J gene is TRBJ2-1, the V gene TRBV6-2 or TRBV6-3; 11 bases match TRBD2. In germline, CDR1 is MNHEY, CDR2 SVGEGT. The CDR3 totals 15 residues. The V segment lost 2 bases and the J segment 6 bases; nucleotides outside the gene matches: 3. The CDR3 reads CASSYITSGSNEQFF. The CDR3 coding sequence is TGTGCCAGCAGTTACATCACTAGCGGGAGCAATGAGCAGTTCTTC.

J is TRBJ2-3 and V is TRBV5-1; TRBD1 matches 10 bases. V was pared by 5 bases and J by 4 bases, with 7 bases of the junction left unmatched. The germline CDR1 and CDR2 sequences are SGHRS and YFSETQ. The CDR3 length is 15 residues. The CDR3 loop is CASRDRGSLADTQYF. The CDR3, as DNA: TGCGCCAGCAGGGACAGGGGGTCTCTGGCAGATACGCAGTATTTT.

The J gene is TRBJ2-7, the V gene TRBV27; D perhaps matches TRBD2 (5 bases). The CDR3 is 11 amino acids. Germline V gives CDR1 MNHEY, CDR2 SMNVEV (reference sequence). V was cut by 10 bases and J by 4 bases, with 11 bases left in between. CDR3 DNA sequence: TGTGCCACCGCCCCGGGGTACGAGCAGTACTTC. Protein: CATAPGYEQYF.

The J gene is TRBJ2-1, the V gene TRBV9; D is unclear. Germline CDR1 reads SGDLS; CDR2 reads YYNGEE. Between the trimmed V and J ends, which lost 1 base and 7 bases, there was a span of 9 bases. CDR3 length equals 13 residues. Written as DNA, the CDR3 is TGTGCCAGCAGCGTAACCCCAGGTAATGAGCAGTTCTTC. This gives the protein CASSVTPGNEQFF.

The chain employs TRBV19 and TRBJ2-1, with D possibly being TRBD1 (5 bases). The V end lost 6 bases, the J end lost 6 bases, and 18 bases lay between the germline ends. CDR1 is LNHDA and CDR2 is SQIVND in the germline V gene (reference sequence). This CDR3 contains 15 residues. DNA of the CDR3: TGTGCCAGTAGGAAGACAGAGATGGATAGCAATGAGCAGTTCTTC. It encodes CASRKTEMDSNEQFF.

CDR3 in DNA: TGTGCCAGCAGCGTACGACAGTTCGCGAACACCGGGGAGCTGTTTTTT. This gives the protein CASSVRQFANTGELFF. The chain links TRBV21-1 to TRBJ2-2; whether TRBD1, the table's D call, matches the DNA was not checked. TRBV21-1 constitutes a pseudogene. CDR3 length: 16 residues.

J is TRBJ2-7 and V is TRBV4-3; 9 nucleotides agree with TRBD2. Germline CDR1 LGHNA, CDR2 YSLEER. V lost 0 bases, J lost 1 base, and 10 bases stayed unmatched. The CDR3 length is 18 residues. CDR3 in amino acids: CASSQDLGLAGRSYEQYF. The CDR3 nucleotides are TGCGCCAGCAGCCAAGATCTGGGGCTAGCGGGACGTTCCTACGAGCAGTACTTC.

The chain uses TRBV5-1 and TRBJ2-7; D assignment may be TRBD1 or TRBD2 (5 bases each). The germline V gene has CDR1 SGHRS and CDR2 YFSETQ. The CDR3 runs 12 residues. The V and J ends lost 6 bases and 2 bases respectively, with 9 bases between them. The CDR3 spells CASTGTTYEQYF. As DNA, the CDR3 is TGCGCCAGCACCGGGACCACCTACGAGCAGTACTTC.

The CDR3 DNA sequence: TGTGCCAGCAGTGAATATGCCTACGAGCAGTACTTC. The encoded protein is CASSEYAYEQYF. The rearrangement joins TRBV6-1 to TRBJ2-7; no reliable D call. From germline, CDR1 is MNHNS and CDR2 SASEGT. This CDR3 contains 12 residues. Trimming took off 2 bases at V and 2 bases at J, with 4 bases between the two ends.

This chain links TRBV5-4 with TRBJ1-2, with D possibly TRBD1 on 5 matching bases. The germline CDR1 and CDR2 sequences are SGHNT and YYREEE (reference sequence). CDR3 size: 18 residues. V lost 4 bases and J lost 3, with 25 bases in between. The CDR3 here is CASSPGAKGVALDYGYTF. CDR3 coding DNA: TGTGCCAGCAGCCCTGGGGCCAAAGGGGTCGCCTTAGACTATGGCTACACCTTC.

V and J are TRBV11-2 and TRBJ1-1, with a tentative D call TRBD1 (5 bases). CDR3 length: 14 residues. V lost 7 bases to trimming and J lost 1 base, with 13 bases between them. Germline V gives CDR1 SGHAT, CDR2 FQNNGV. In DNA, the CDR3 is TGTGCCAGCACCACGGGGGGAAAGAACACTGAAGCTTTCTTT. The encoded protein is CASTTGGKNTEAFF.

In nucleotides, the CDR3 is TGTGCCAGCAGTTTAAGCGGGCGGCCGTGGAATGAGCAGTTCTTC. Its translation is CASSLSGRPWNEQFF. The genes are TRBV28 and TRBJ2-1; perhaps TRBD2 as D (6 bases). V was clipped by 2 bases and J by 7 bases, with 15 bases between them. CDR1 is MDHEN, CDR2 SYDVKM, per germline. CDR3 length: 15 amino acids.

This clone has just one count. The V call is TRBV28, the J call TRBJ1-2, with no clear D. Deletions cut 7 bases from V and 2 bases from J, with 14 bases between. The length of the CDR3 is 14 residues. Germline CDR1 MDHEN, CDR2 SYDVKM. Here the CDR3 DNA reads TGTGCCAGCACGGTTGGCGAAGAAAACTATGGCTACACCTTC. Translated, it gives CASTVGEENYGYTF.

The chain recombines TRBV10-3 with TRBJ2-5; 11 bases are a match to TRBD2. There are 15 residues in the CDR3. CDR1 and CDR2 (germline): ENHRY, SYGVKD. J lost 4 bases, V lost 4 bases, and 5 bases had no gene match. The CDR3 DNA follows: TGTGCCATCAGTGTCAGACTAGCGGGGTCAGAGACCCAGTACTTC. As protein: CAISVRLAGSETQYF.

At least ten counts were recorded for this clone. The chain has TRBV5-1 and TRBJ2-5; no clear D gene. The V end lost 0 bases, the J end lost 3 bases, and 6 bases lay between the germline ends. There are 13 residues in the CDR3. CDR1 is SGHRS, CDR2 YFSETQ, per germline. Here the CDR3 DNA reads TGCGCCAGCAGCTTGGTTACAGAAGAGACCCAGTACTTC. Protein sequence: CASSLVTEETQYF.

V usage is TRBV7-9 and J usage is TRBJ1-2; D is ambiguous. The CDR3 is 13 amino acids. Germline CDR1 is SEHNR and CDR2 is FQNEAQ (reference sequence). Trimming shortened V by 4 bases and J by 4 bases, and 10 bases separated the two germline ends. CDR3 residues: CASSSVTIYGYTF. CDR3 DNA: TGTGCCAGCAGCTCAGTGACAATCTATGGCTACACCTTC. Together with reference TRBV7-9 and TRBJ1-2, the CDR3 gives the full variable domain: DTGVSQNPRHKITKRGQNVTFRCDPISEHNRLYWYRQTLGQGPEFLTYFQNEAQLEKSRLLSDRFSAERPKGSFSTLEIQRTEQGDSAMYLCASSSVTIYGYTFGSGTRLTVV.

CDR3 sequence: CSVEYPAGRVYGYTF. CDR3 DNA: TGCAGCGTTGAATATCCGGCAGGCAGGGTATACGGCTACACCTTC. This chain links TRBV29-1 with TRBJ1-2; tentatively, D is TRBD1 (5 bases). Trimming stripped 2 bases from V and 8 bases from J, with 21 bases between. This CDR3 spans 15 amino acids. CDR1 and CDR2 from the germline V gene are SQVTM and ANQGSEA. The full variable domain, its missing parts supplied by reference TRBV29-1 and TRBJ1-2, is SAVISQKPSRDICQRGTSLTIQCQVDSQVTMMFWYRQQPGQSLTLIATANQGSEATYESGFVIDKFPISRPNLTFSTLTVSNMSPEDSSIYLCSVEYPAGRVYGYTFGSGTRLTVV.

This clone was seen more than once but under ten times. This chain connects TRBV4-3 to TRBJ2-7; TRBD1 matches 8 bases. The V segment lost 3 bases and the J segment 0 bases; nucleotides outside the gene matches: 1. The germline V gene encodes CDR1 LGHNA and CDR2 YSLEER. The CDR3 is 14 amino acids. CDR3 in amino acids: CASSQTGASYEQYF. DNA of the CDR3: TGCGCCAGCAGCCAGACAGGGGCCTCCTACGAGCAGTACTTC.

In this sample, this clone turned up once. V gene TRBV6-5 combines with J gene TRBJ2-3; maybe TRBD2 (6 bases). V shed 2 bases and J shed 4 bases, with 10 bases lying between them. This CDR3 region has 14 residues. Germline V CDR1 and CDR2: MNHEY, SVGAGI. The CDR3 nucleotides are TGTGCCAGCAGTTACGGGGTAGCGGCAGATACGCAGTATTTT. Translation gives CASSYGVAADTQYF.

This clone was recorded only once. The chain joins TRBV5-8 to TRBJ2-5, with a weak D call TRBD2 (7 bases). The CDR3 is 15 residues long. Germline values: CDR1 SGHTS, CDR2 YDEGEE. V lost 3 bases to trimming and J lost 2 bases, with 14 bases between them. The CDR3 DNA follows: TGTGCCAGCAGCTGGCGGGGGCTAGAACAAGAGACCCAGTACTTC. Protein: CASSWRGLEQETQYF.

V is TRBV2 and J is TRBJ1-5; D unresolved. V was shortened by 10 bases and J by 11 bases, with 24 bases between the two germline ends. The germline gives CDR1 SNHLY, CDR2 FYNNEI. The CDR3 runs to 14 residues. CDR3 amino acids: CATKADGGLSAQHF. The CDR3, as DNA: TGTGCCACCAAGGCGGACGGAGGCCTATCGGCCCAGCATTTT.

The chain combines TRBV2 with TRBJ1-5; D not resolved. V dropped 2 bases and J dropped 2 bases, with 13 bases sitting between them. In germline, CDR1 is SNHLY, CDR2 FYNNEI. This CDR3 has 16 residues. CDR3 sequence reads: CASSEQTWVGNQPQHF. The CDR3 coding sequence is TGTGCCAGCAGTGAACAAACCTGGGTCGGCAATCAGCCCCAGCATTTT.

The CDR3 DNA sequence: TGTGCCAGCAGCTTAGTGGTAGGACTAAGGACAGATACGCAGTATTTT. Protein sequence: CASSLVVGLRTDTQYF. The chain has TRBV7-2 and TRBJ2-3, with D perhaps TRBD2 (6 bases). CDR3 length: 16 residues. The V end lost 1 base, the J end lost 3 bases, and 14 bases lay between the germline ends. Germline V gene data show CDR1 as SGHTA and CDR2 as FQGNSA.

The J gene is TRBJ2-1, the V gene TRBV5-4; 12 bases are shared with TRBD2. The CDR3 totals 15 residues. J was trimmed by 4 bases and V by 5 bases; bases with no gene match: 4. CDR1 SGHNT and CDR2 YYREEE come from the germline V gene (reference sequence). CDR3: CASRKTSGSYNEQFF. The CDR3, as DNA: TGTGCCAGCAGGAAGACTAGCGGGAGTTACAATGAGCAGTTCTTC.

The chain carries TRBV7-8 and TRBJ1-4; D not certain. This CDR3 region has 14 residues. V was pared by 1 base and J by 5 bases, with 8 bases between. The germline V gene encodes CDR1 SGHVS and CDR2 FQNEAQ. CDR3 bases: TGTGCCAGCAGCTTAGAGAGGGCAAATGAAAAACTGTTTTTT. It encodes CASSLERANEKLFF.

The chain employs TRBV7-8 and TRBJ2-2; tentative D call: TRBD2 (6 bases). Germline loops: CDR1 SGHVS, CDR2 FQNEAQ. With 5 bases removed from V and 6 bases from J, the gap between germline ends came to 13 bases. The CDR3 is 14 amino acids. For the CDR3, the DNA is TGTGCCAGCAGCCGACTAGTAAAGGCCGGGGAGCTGTTTTTT. This codes for CASSRLVKAGELFF.

The chain links TRBV29-1 to TRBJ2-6; D gene uncertain. The CDR3 sequence is 18 residues long. Between the trimmed V and J ends, which lost 6 bases and 0 bases, there was a span of 21 bases. The germline gives CDR1 SQVTM, CDR2 ANQGSEA. CDR3 DNA: TGCAGCGTACCCGAAGTGGCAGCATCCTCCTCTGGGGCCAACGTCCTGACTTTC. Protein product: CSVPEVAASSSGANVLTF. The full variable domain, rest sourced from reference TRBV29-1 and TRBJ2-6, is SAVISQKPSRDICQRGTSLTIQCQVDSQVTMMFWYRQQPGQSLTLIATANQGSEATYESGFVIDKFPISRPNLTFSTLTVSNMSPEDSSIYLCSVPEVAASSSGANVLTFGAGSRLTVL.

This rearrangement joins TRBV6-5 to TRBJ2-3, with D unresolved. The CDR3 is made up of 14 amino acids. The germline V gene encodes CDR1 MNHEY and CDR2 SVGAGI. V lost 10 bases, J lost 0 bases, and 14 bases lay in between. The CDR3 coding sequence is TGTGCCATGTCCATATGGGCTAGCACAGATACGCAGTATTTT. Protein: CAMSIWASTDTQYF.